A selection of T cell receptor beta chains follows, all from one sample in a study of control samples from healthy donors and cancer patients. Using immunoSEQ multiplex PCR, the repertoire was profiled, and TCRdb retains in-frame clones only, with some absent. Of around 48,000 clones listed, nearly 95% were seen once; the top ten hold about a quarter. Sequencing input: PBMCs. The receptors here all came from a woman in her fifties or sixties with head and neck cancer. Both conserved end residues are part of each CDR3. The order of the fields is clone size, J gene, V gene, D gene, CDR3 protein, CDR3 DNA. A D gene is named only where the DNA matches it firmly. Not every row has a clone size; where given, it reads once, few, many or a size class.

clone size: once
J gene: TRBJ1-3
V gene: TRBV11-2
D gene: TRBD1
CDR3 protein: CASSFGQGGGNTIYF
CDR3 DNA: TGTGCCAGCAGCTTCGGACAGGGGGGCGGAAACACCATATATTTT

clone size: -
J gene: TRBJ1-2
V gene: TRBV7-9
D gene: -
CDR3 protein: CASSLSGSFYGYTF
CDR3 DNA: TGTGCCAGCAGCTTATCAGGGAGTTTCTATGGCTACACCTTC

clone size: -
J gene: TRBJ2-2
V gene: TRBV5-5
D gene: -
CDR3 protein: CASSPGPDGTGELFF
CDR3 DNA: TGTGCCAGCAGCCCCGGGCCCGACGGCACCGGGGAGCTGTTTTTT

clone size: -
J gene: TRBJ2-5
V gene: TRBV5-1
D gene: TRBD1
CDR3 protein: CASSSGQGNQETQYF
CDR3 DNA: TGCGCCAGCAGCTCGGGACAGGGTAACCAAGAGACCCAGTACTTC

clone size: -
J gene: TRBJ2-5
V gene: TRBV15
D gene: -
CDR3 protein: CATSRDPLGAQETQYF
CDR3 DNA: TGTGCCACCAGCAGAGATCCCCTCGGAGCACAAGAGACCCAGTACTTC

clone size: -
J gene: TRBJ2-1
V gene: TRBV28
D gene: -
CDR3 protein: CASSSPGAASYNEQFF
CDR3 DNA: TGTGCCAGCAGTTCCCCGGGGGCTGCGAGCTACAATGAGCAGTTCTTC

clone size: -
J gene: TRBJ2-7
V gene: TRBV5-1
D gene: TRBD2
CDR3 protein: CASSQLAGAAYEQYF
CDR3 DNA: TGCGCCAGCAGCCAATTAGCGGGGGCCGCCTACGAGCAGTACTTC

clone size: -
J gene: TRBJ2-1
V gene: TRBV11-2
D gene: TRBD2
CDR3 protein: CASSPGLAGGYYNEQFF
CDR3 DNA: TGTGCCAGCAGCCCGGGACTAGCGGGGGGTTACTACAATGAGCAGTTCTTC

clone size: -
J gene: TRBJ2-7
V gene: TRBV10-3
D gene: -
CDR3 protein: CAIRGDSRHEQYF
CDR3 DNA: TGTGCCATCAGGGGGGACTCCCGGCACGAGCAGTACTTC

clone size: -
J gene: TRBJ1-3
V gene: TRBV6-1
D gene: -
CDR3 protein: CASSEGTFGGGNTIYF
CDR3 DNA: TGTGCCAGCAGTGAAGGGACCTTTGGCGGTGGAAACACCATATATTTT

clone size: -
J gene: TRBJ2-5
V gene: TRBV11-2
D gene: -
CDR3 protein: CASSLAAGRETQYF
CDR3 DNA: TGTGCCAGCAGCTTAGCGGCGGGGCGAGAGACCCAGTACTTC

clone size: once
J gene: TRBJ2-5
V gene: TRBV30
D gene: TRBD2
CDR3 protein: CAWSVRRTREETQYF
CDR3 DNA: TGTGCCTGGAGTGTCCGTCGGACTAGGGAAGAGACCCAGTACTTC

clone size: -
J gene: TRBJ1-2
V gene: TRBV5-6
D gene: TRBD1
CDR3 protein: CASSGTGVGYGYTF
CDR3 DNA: TGTGCCAGCAGCGGCACAGGGGTTGGCTATGGCTACACCTTC

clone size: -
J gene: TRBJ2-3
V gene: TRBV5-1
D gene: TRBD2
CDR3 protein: CASSFLAGASDTQYF
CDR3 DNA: TGCGCCAGCAGCTTTCTAGCGGGGGCCTCAGATACGCAGTATTTT

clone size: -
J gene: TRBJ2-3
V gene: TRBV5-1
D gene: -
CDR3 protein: CASSPGTDGNTQYF
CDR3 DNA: TGCGCCAGCAGCCCGGGTACCGACGGCAATACGCAGTATTTT

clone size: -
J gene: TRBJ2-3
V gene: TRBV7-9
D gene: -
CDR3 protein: CASSSSKGPDTQYF
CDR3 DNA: TGTGCCAGCAGCTCAAGCAAAGGGCCAGATACGCAGTATTTT

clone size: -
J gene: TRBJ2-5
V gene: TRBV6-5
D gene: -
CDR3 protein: CASSYGALGAETQYF
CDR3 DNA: TGTGCCAGCAGTTACGGGGCACTGGGGGCAGAGACCCAGTACTTC

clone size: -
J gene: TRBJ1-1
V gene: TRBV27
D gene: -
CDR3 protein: CASSLARDTEAFF
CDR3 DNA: TGTGCCAGCAGTTTAGCTAGGGATACTGAAGCTTTCTTT

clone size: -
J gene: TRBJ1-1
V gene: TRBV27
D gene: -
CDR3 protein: CASSFQINTEAFF
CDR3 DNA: TGTGCCAGCAGTTTTCAGATAAACACTGAAGCTTTCTTT

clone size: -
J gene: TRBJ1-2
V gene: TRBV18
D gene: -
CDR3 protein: CASSRTNSLLNYGYTF
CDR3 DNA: TGTGCCAGCTCACGTACGAACAGCCTACTTAACTATGGCTACACCTTC

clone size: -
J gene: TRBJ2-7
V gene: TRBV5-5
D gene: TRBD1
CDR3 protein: CASKEDRIGHRYF
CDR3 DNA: TGTGCCAGCAAAGAGGACAGGATAGGACACCGGTACTTC

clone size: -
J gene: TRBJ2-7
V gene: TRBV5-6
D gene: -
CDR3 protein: CASSLPGGVNPLYEQYF
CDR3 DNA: TGTGCCAGCAGCTTGCCAGGGGGGGTGAACCCTCTCTACGAGCAGTACTTC

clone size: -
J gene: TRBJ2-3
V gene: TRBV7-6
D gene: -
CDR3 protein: CASSSGSFTDTQYF
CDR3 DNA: TGTGCCAGCAGCTCCGGGTCCTTCACAGATACGCAGTATTTT

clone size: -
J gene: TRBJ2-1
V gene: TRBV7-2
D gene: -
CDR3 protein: CASSPSSKQFF
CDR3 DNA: TGTGCCAGCAGCCCCTCGAGTAAGCAGTTCTTC

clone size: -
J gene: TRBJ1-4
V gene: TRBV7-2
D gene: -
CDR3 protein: CASSSLPRGINEKLFF
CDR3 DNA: TGTGCCAGCAGCTCCCTTCCTAGGGGCATTAATGAAAAACTGTTTTTT